The 9 T cell receptor beta chains listed next were all sequenced from one sample in a study of long-term antiretroviral therapy in people with HIV. The assay used was immunoSEQ (version v3.0), run at survey level. Assay used: immunoSEQ multiplex PCR; TCRdb lists only in-frame clones, some missing. The table shows roughly 14,000 clones, with roughly 88% occurring only once. This specimen consisted of unsorted PBMCs, obtained 0.4 years after starting antiretroviral therapy. The receptors were sampled from a man between 25 and 39 years old with HIV.

The chain uses TRBV7-9 and TRBJ1-1, with D possibly TRBD1 on 5 matching bases. The CDR3 is made up of 14 amino acids. Germline CDR1 reads SEHNR; CDR2 reads FQNEAQ (reference sequence). Trimming left V 2 bases short and J 5 bases short, with 12 bases between. The CDR3 nucleotides are TGTGCCAGCAGCTTAAGCCAGGGTGGGACTGAAGCTTTCTTT. Amino acid sequence: CASSLSQGGTEAFF.

The chain uses TRBV18 and TRBJ1-5; weak D call: TRBD1 (6 bases). In germline, CDR1 is KGHSH, CDR2 LQKENI. The CDR3 consists of 14 residues. Trimming left V 5 bases short and J 2 bases short, with 10 bases between. The DNA for the CDR3 is TGTGCCAGCTCAGTTCAGGGGCGCAATCAGCCCCAGCATTTT. Amino acids: CASSVQGRNQPQHF.

The chain uses TRBV6-1 and TRBJ2-7; 8 bases line up with TRBD1. Germline V CDR1 and CDR2: MNHNS, SASEGT. The CDR3 spans 18 residues. Germline trimming cut 3 bases from V and 0 bases from J; bases unmatched to any gene: 13. CDR3 in DNA: TGTGCCAGCAGTGACAAACATTCCCGGGACAGGAGCTCCTACGAGCAGTACTTC. It specifies CASSDKHSRDRSSYEQYF.

The rearrangement uses TRBV5-1 and TRBJ1-1; TRBD1 might be the D (6 bases). The CDR3 runs to 14 residues. CDR1 is SGHRS, CDR2 YFSETQ, per germline. V lost 0 bases, J lost 1 base, and 7 bases lay in between. The CDR3: CASSLEGENTEAFF. For the CDR3, the DNA is TGCGCCAGCAGCTTGGAGGGGGAGAACACTGAAGCTTTCTTT.

The chain carries TRBV28 and TRBJ2-7; D unresolved. This CDR3 comprises 12 residues. Germline V CDR1 and CDR2: MDHEN, SYDVKM. V lost 6 bases, J lost 3 bases, and 9 bases lay in between. CDR3 nucleotide sequence: TGTGCCAGCAGCCTAGTAGACTACGAGCAGTACTTC. Translating gives CASSLVDYEQYF.

This clone is categorized as medium-sized. The rearrangement links TRBV28 to TRBJ1-4; D perhaps matches TRBD1 (5 bases). Germline V CDR1 and CDR2: MDHEN, SYDVKM. This CDR3 is 15 amino acids long. Trimming cost V 3 bases and J 3 bases, with 11 bases left between them. CDR3 nucleotide sequence: TGTGCCAGCAGTTTCCAGACAGCTCCTAATGAAAAACTGTTTTTT. Protein sequence: CASSFQTAPNEKLFF.

The chain links TRBV6-5 to TRBJ2-7; 8 bases fit TRBD1. The CDR3 runs to 15 residues. Germline CDR1 is MNHEY and CDR2 is SVGAGI. The V and J ends lost 2 bases and 6 bases, in that order; junction bases with no gene match: 9. CDR3 DNA: TGTGCCAGCAGTTACCGGTACCAGGGGGCAGGCGAGCAGTACTTC. Translation: CASSYRYQGAGEQYF.

In DNA, the CDR3 is TGTGCCAGCAGTCCCGGGACAGACACCGGGGAGCTGTTTTTT. Encoded protein: CASSPGTDTGELFF. The V gene is TRBV27, the J gene TRBJ2-2; 7 bases map to TRBD1. Germline lookup yields CDR1 MNHEY and CDR2 SMNVEV (reference sequence). This CDR3 comprises 14 residues. After removal of 5 bases from V and 3 bases from J, the junction contained 3 bases not matched to a gene.

The gene calls are TRBV27 and TRBJ2-7; 9 bases are shared with TRBD1. The CDR3 spans 15 residues. CDR1 and CDR2 (germline): MNHEY, SMNVEV (reference sequence). Trimming at V came to 4 bases and at J to 6 bases, leaving 10 bases not matched to a gene. In DNA, the CDR3 is TGTGCCAGCAGTTCAACTCCACGGACAGGGGTCGAGCAGTACTTC. Its translation is CASSSTPRTGVEQYF.